The sequence of this T cell receptor (beta chain) was determined in a study of blood T cell repertoires in COVID-19. Background on the study: Donors in the United States, Italy and Spain gave samples during acute or convalescent COVID-19. T cells, B-cell-depleted T cells, or PBMCs supplied cDNA or gDNA.

After removal of 3 bases from V and 5 bases from J, the junction contained 2 bases not matched to a gene. CDR1 SGHDN and CDR2 FVKESK come from the germline V gene. CDR3 length: 15 residues. Authors' analysis steps: Nucleated cell counts were estimated from reference gene primer amplification. Produced via immunoSEQ multiplex PCR; TCRdb's table is partial and in-frame only. V and J calls and clone size come straight from that table; D and trimming were deduced from the DNA. The sample holds 300,000 or so clones, approximately 80% seen once. V gene TRBV14 combines with J gene TRBJ2-1, with 12 positions matching TRBD2. The TCR comes from a woman aged 45 to 65 with active or convalescent COVID-19. The sequenced material came from peripheral blood. In nucleotides, the CDR3 is TGTGCCAGCAGCCAGCTAGCGGGAGGGCACAATGAGCAGTTCTTC. It specifies CASSQLAGGHNEQFF.